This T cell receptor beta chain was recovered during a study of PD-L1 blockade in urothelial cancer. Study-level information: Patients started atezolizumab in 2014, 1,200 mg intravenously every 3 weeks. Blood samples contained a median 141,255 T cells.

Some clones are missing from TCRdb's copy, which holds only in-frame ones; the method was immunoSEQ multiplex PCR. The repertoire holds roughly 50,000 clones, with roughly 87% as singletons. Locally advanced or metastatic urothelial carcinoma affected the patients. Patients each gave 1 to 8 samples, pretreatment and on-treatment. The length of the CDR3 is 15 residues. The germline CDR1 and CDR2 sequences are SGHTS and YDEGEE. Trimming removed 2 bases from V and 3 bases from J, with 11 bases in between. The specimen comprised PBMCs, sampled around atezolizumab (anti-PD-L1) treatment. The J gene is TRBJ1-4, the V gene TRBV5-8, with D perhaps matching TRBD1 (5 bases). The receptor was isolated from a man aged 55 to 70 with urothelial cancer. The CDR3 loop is CASSLGRAPNEKLFF. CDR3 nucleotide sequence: TGTGCCAGCAGCTTAGGCAGGGCACCTAATGAAAAACTGTTTTTT.